Listed below are T cell receptor beta chains from one sample, sequenced in a study of CD8 T cells in Susac syndrome. One entry per CDR3 protein results from TCRdb running MiXCR on the immunoSEQ multiplex PCR reads. The table shows tens of thousands of distinct CDR3 sequences, with around 94% occurring only once. What was sequenced was CD8+ T cells from PBMCs. Receptor source: a human donor in good health. CDR3s include the opening cysteine and the closing phenylalanine or tryptophan. A D gene is named only where the DNA matches it firmly. Some rows mark clone size as missing; the rest say once, few, many or name a class of expanded clone.

D gene	V gene	J gene	clone size	CDR3 protein	CDR3 DNA
TRBD2	TRBV9	TRBJ2-1	-	CASSVGLAGVYNEQFF	TGTGCCAGCAGCGTGGGACTAGCGGGAGTCTACAATGAGCAGTTCTTC
-	TRBV7-9	TRBJ2-7	once	CASTTTYEQYF	TGTGCCAGCACTACCACCTACGAGCAGTACTTC
TRBD2	TRBV11-2	TRBJ2-1	-	CASSVGSGSSYNEQFF	TGTGCCAGCAGCGTCGGTAGCGGGAGCTCCTACAATGAGCAGTTCTTC
-	TRBV29-1	TRBJ1-1	-	CSVEGGEAFF	TGCAGCGTTGAGGGGGGAGAAGCTTTCTTT
-	TRBV29-1	TRBJ1-2	-	CSVRTEFYGYTF	TGCAGCGTTCGGACGGAATTCTATGGCTACACCTTC
-	TRBV20-1	TRBJ2-3	-	CSAPAGADTQYF	TGCAGTGCGCCGGCCGGGGCAGATACGCAGTATTTT
-	TRBV14	TRBJ2-3	-	CASSQVGGDTQYF	TGTGCCAGCAGCCAAGTAGGTGGGGATACGCAGTATTTT
-	TRBV12-3/TRBV12-4	TRBJ2-7	-	CASSLSRVDEQYF	TGTGCCAGCAGTTTATCACGGGTTGACGAGCAGTACTTC
-	TRBV6-1	TRBJ2-1	-	CASSGQPTYNEQFF	TGTGCCAGCAGTGGCCAGCCCACCTACAATGAGCAGTTCTTC
-	TRBV9	TRBJ1-1	-	CASSPRESRRTEAFF	TGTGCCAGCAGCCCGAGGGAGAGTCGGCGGACTGAAGCTTTCTTT
TRBD1	TRBV3-1	TRBJ2-1	few	CASSQQGDYNEQFF	TGTGCCAGCAGCCAACAGGGGGACTACAATGAGCAGTTCTTC
TRBD2	TRBV9	TRBJ2-1	-	CASSDSGGAYDEQFF	TGTGCCAGCAGCGATAGCGGGGGGGCCTACGATGAGCAGTTCTTC
TRBD1	TRBV20-1	TRBJ2-7	-	CSALDRGSYEQYF	TGCAGTGCTCTTGACAGGGGCTCCTACGAGCAGTACTTC
-	TRBV30	TRBJ1-1	-	CAWSTGTEAFF	TGTGCCTGGTCGACGGGGACTGAAGCTTTCTTT
-	TRBV15	TRBJ1-1	once	CATSNGHTNTEAFF	TGTGCCACCAGCAATGGCCATACGAACACTGAAGCTTTCTTT
TRBD2	TRBV24-1	TRBJ2-1	-	CATSSTKTSGSIYEQFF	TGTGCCACCAGCTCCACAAAGACTAGCGGGAGTATCTATGAGCAGTTCTTC
TRBD1	TRBV20-1	TRBJ2-1	-	CSAPGTVTYNEQFF	TGCAGTGCCCCCGGGACAGTTACATACAATGAGCAGTTCTTC
-	TRBV7-9	TRBJ2-1	-	CASSFAGGDEQFF	TGTGCCAGCAGCTTCGCTGGAGGCGATGAGCAGTTCTTC
TRBD1	TRBV19	TRBJ1-1	-	CASSRTGDLASTEAFF	TGTGCCAGTAGTCGGACAGGGGACTTGGCGAGCACTGAAGCTTTCTTT
-	TRBV4-1	TRBJ1-1	-	CASSQLGTEAFF	TGCGCCAGCAGCCAACTTGGAACTGAAGCTTTCTTT
TRBD1	TRBV2	TRBJ2-1	-	CATGTGAYNEQFF	TGTGCCACAGGGACAGGGGCGTACAATGAGCAGTTCTTC
-	TRBV23-1	TRBJ2-1	-	CASRQAGPSYNEQFF	TGCGCCAGCCGTCAGGCGGGGCCATCCTACAATGAGCAGTTCTTC
-	TRBV7-9	TRBJ2-7	-	CASSPAHLYEQYF	TGTGCCAGCAGTCCCGCCCACCTCTACGAGCAGTACTTC
-	TRBV12-3/TRBV12-4	TRBJ2-3	once	CASSFPQGADTQYF	TGTGCCAGCAGTTTTCCGCAGGGTGCAGATACGCAGTATTTT
-	TRBV25-1	TRBJ2-7	-	CASSAATNSYYSYEQYF	TGTGCCAGCAGTGCCGCGACTAACAGTTACTACTCCTACGAGCAGTACTTC
-	TRBV7-9	TRBJ1-4	-	CASSPIWTPEGEKLFF	TGTGCCAGCAGCCCCATTTGGACCCCCGAAGGTGAAAAACTGTTTTTT
-	TRBV20-1	TRBJ1-2	-	CSARPAVFGYTF	TGCAGTGCTAGACCGGCCGTATTTGGCTACACCTTC
TRBD1	TRBV24-1	TRBJ2-2	-	CATSDEQNRGNTGELFF	TGTGCCACCAGTGATGAACAGAACAGGGGGAACACCGGGGAGCTGTTTTTT
-	TRBV20-1	TRBJ2-7	-	CSAREKLGDYEQYF	TGCAGTGCTAGAGAAAAGTTGGGGGACTACGAGCAGTACTTC
-	TRBV27	TRBJ1-6	-	CASSPETAWVWNSPLHF	TGTGCCAGCAGTCCAGAGACTGCATGGGTATGGAATTCACCCCTCCACTTT
TRBD2	TRBV7-9	TRBJ2-1	-	CASSLASGGQYNEQFF	TGTGCCAGCAGCTTAGCTAGCGGGGGCCAGTACAATGAGCAGTTCTTC
TRBD2	TRBV28	TRBJ2-5	-	CASSLATAGGPRQETQYF	TGTGCCAGCAGTTTAGCAACGGCGGGAGGGCCTCGGCAAGAGACCCAGTACTTC
-	TRBV4-1	TRBJ2-7	-	CASSSLSVEQYF	TGCGCCAGCAGTAGCTTGTCGGTCGAGCAGTACTTC
-	TRBV21-1	TRBJ2-1	-	CASSTSEERCNEQFF	TGTGCCAGCAGCACCTCAGAGGAGAGGTGCAATGAGCAGTTCTTC
-	TRBV7-9	TRBJ2-2	-	CASPGEVPGELFF	TGTGCCAGCCCAGGGGAAGTCCCCGGGGAGCTGTTTTTT
-	TRBV7-9	TRBJ1-3	-	CASSHRHGTIYF	TGTGCCAGCAGCCACCGGCACGGCACCATATATTTT
TRBD1	TRBV20-1	TRBJ2-4	-	CSARYQQGLLAKNIQYF	TGCAGTGCTAGGTACCAACAGGGGCTCCTAGCCAAAAACATTCAGTACTTC
-	TRBV27	TRBJ2-3	-	CASSLSGLSLTDTQYF	TGTGCCAGCAGTTTAAGCGGCCTCTCTCTCACAGATACGCAGTATTTT
-	TRBV12-3/TRBV12-4	TRBJ1-5	-	CASSLGARPQHF	TGTGCCAGCAGTTTAGGGGCTAGGCCCCAGCATTTT
-	TRBV27	TRBJ2-1	-	CASSLLGPQGQFF	TGTGCCAGCAGTTTATTAGGACCGCAGGGGCAGTTCTTC
TRBD1	TRBV4-1	TRBJ2-1	-	CASSQDIGTGGREQFF	TGCGCCAGCAGCCAAGATATTGGGACAGGGGGTCGTGAGCAGTTCTTC
TRBD1	TRBV15	TRBJ2-3	-	CATSRRDRGLDTQYF	TGTGCCACCAGCAGGCGGGACAGGGGGCTCGATACGCAGTATTTT
TRBD1	TRBV5-1	TRBJ2-1	-	CASSSSGTGGYNEQFF	TGCGCCAGCAGCTCGTCCGGGACAGGGGGATACAATGAGCAGTTCTTC
-	TRBV6-5	TRBJ1-2	-	CASVDSGYGYTF	TGTGCCAGCGTGGACTCGGGCTATGGCTACACCTTC
TRBD1	TRBV19	TRBJ2-6	-	CASSDRATSGANVLTF	TGTGCCAGTAGTGACAGGGCGACCTCTGGGGCCAACGTCCTGACTTTC
-	TRBV12-3/TRBV12-4	TRBJ2-7	-	CASKGSPTYEQYF	TGTGCCAGCAAAGGGTCCCCAACCTACGAGCAGTACTTC
TRBD1	TRBV12-3/TRBV12-4	TRBJ2-7	-	CASSKGDRGLYEQYF	TGTGCCAGCAGCAAAGGGGACAGGGGGTTATACGAGCAGTACTTC
TRBD2	TRBV25-1	TRBJ2-5	few	CASSEVGGLIRYF	TGTGCCAGCAGTGAAGTGGGAGGGTTAATACGATACTTC
TRBD1	TRBV13	TRBJ2-1	-	CASSSGQDDNEQFF	TGTGCCAGCAGCTCGGGACAGGATGACAATGAGCAGTTCTTC